The 14 T cell receptor beta chains in this list originate from one sample, sequenced in a study of shared clonotypes between healthy human individuals. Produced via immunoSEQ multiplex PCR; TCRdb's table is partial and in-frame only. Of fewer than 550,000 clones in the sample, 75% to 80% were seen once. Source material: PBMCs. The receptor set was obtained from a woman aged 40-49 years in good health. Some clones in this sample may be carry-over from other donors' samples.

The chain links TRBV19 to TRBJ2-1, with 16 nucleotides matching TRBD2. The CDR3 runs 13 residues. Unmatched junction bases numbered 2, after V lost 4 bases and J lost 14 bases. Germline values: CDR1 LNHDA, CDR2 SQIVND (reference sequence). The CDR3: CASSTGLAGGEFF. The CDR3 DNA sequence: TGTGCCAGTAGTACGGGACTAGCGGGAGGGGAGTTCTTC.

This clone was seen a single time. This chain links TRBV4-1 with TRBJ1-1; 10 positions agree with TRBD1. The CDR3 contains 17 residues. Germline CDR1 and CDR2: MGHRA and YSYEKL. The junction had 12 bases not matched to a gene; V was cut back by 4 bases and J by 4 bases. DNA of the CDR3: TGCGCCAGCAGCCTACCGACAGGGGGCCTAGGAGGCACTGAAGCTTTCTTT. Translated: CASSLPTGGLGGTEAFF.

The gene calls are TRBV5-1 and TRBJ2-2; 14 bases align to TRBD2. The CDR3 runs to 17 residues. V was clipped by 3 bases and J by 0 bases; unmatched bases: 1. Per germline, CDR1 SGHRS and CDR2 YFSETQ. This CDR3 is CASSSGLAGANTGELFF. Here the CDR3 DNA reads TGCGCCAGCAGCTCGGGACTAGCGGGAGCGAACACCGGGGAGCTGTTTTTT.

The chain combines TRBV6-5 with TRBJ1-5; TRBD1 agrees at 7 bases. From germline, CDR1 is MNHEY and CDR2 SVGAGI. The CDR3 runs 14 residues. The V and J ends lost 5 bases and 5 bases, in that order; junction bases with no gene match: 6. Here the CDR3 reads CASSRGTAHQPQHF. The CDR3, as DNA: TGTGCCAGCAGTCGCGGGACAGCCCATCAGCCCCAGCATTTT.

The chain is built from TRBV18 and TRBJ1-3, with 8 bases aligning to TRBD1. The CDR3 covers 17 residues. V was pared by 3 bases and J by 2 bases, with 9 bases of the junction left unmatched. Germline values: CDR1 KGHSH, CDR2 LQKENI. Here the CDR3 reads CASSPKVTTGAGNTIYF. The CDR3 DNA reads as TGTGCCAGCTCACCGAAAGTCACGACAGGGGCTGGAAACACCATATATTTT.

The rearrangement links TRBV28 to TRBJ1-5; D is ambiguous. Looked up from germline, CDR1 is MDHEN and CDR2 is SYDVKM. CDR3 length: 15 residues. Trimming removed 5 bases at V and 2 bases at J, with 13 bases between. The CDR3 DNA is TGTGCCAGCAGTCTGGACCGCCCCGGCAATCAGCCCCAGCATTTT. This encodes CASSLDRPGNQPQHF.

In regard to this clone: Sequence at one end of the junction differs from germline and may be a read error. V and J are TRBV18 and TRBJ2-1; weak D call: TRBD1 (5 bases). The CDR3 contains 14 residues. Germline lookup yields CDR1 KGHSH and CDR2 LQKENI. DNA for the CDR3: TGTGCCAGCTCATTGGGGCTTACCTACGATGAGCAGTTCTTC. Translating gives CASSLGLTYDEQFF.

This clone was recorded only once. This is likely an artifact of a read error, given a far larger clone one base away. This specimen includes other DNA sequences encoding the same CDR3. The rearrangement joins TRBV5-1 to TRBJ2-2, with D tentatively TRBD1 (5 bases). Germline CDR1 is SGHRS and CDR2 is YFSETQ. The CDR3 has 15 amino acids. The CDR3 loop is CASSLMSRDTGELFF. Here the CDR3 DNA reads TGCGCTAGCAGCTTGATGTCCAGGGACACCGGGGAGCTGTTTTTT.

J is TRBJ2-7 and V is TRBV27; D ambiguous. V gave up 5 bases and J gave up 9 bases, with 11 bases separating them. CDR1 and CDR2 (germline): MNHEY, SMNVEV (reference sequence). The CDR3 spans 11 residues. The DNA for the CDR3 is TGTGCCAGCAGTCTCCCCCCCGGGCAGTACTTC. It is translated as CASSLPPGQYF.

The chain has TRBV29-1 and TRBJ1-5, with a weak D call TRBD1 (5 bases). The CDR3 contains 13 residues. The germline V gene encodes CDR1 SQVTM and CDR2 ANQGSEA. The V end was cut by 5 bases, the J end by 5 bases, with 13 bases between. The CDR3 DNA sequence: TGCAGCGTTACGCAGGGCTTGGATCAGCCCCAGCATTTT. Translation gives CSVTQGLDQPQHF.

The chain recombines TRBV10-3 with TRBJ2-3; the match to TRBD1 covers 11 bases. The CDR3 is made up of 16 amino acids. Trimming removed 4 bases from V and 4 bases from J; junction bases left unmatched: 7. CDR1 is ENHRY and CDR2 is SYGVKD in the germline V gene. The CDR3 spells CAISAGTGGVADTQYF. The DNA of the CDR3 is TGTGCCATCAGTGCCGGGACAGGGGGGGTCGCAGATACGCAGTATTTT.

This chain uses TRBV30 with TRBJ1-2; possible D gene TRBD1, 5 bases. Germline CDR1 is GTSNPN and CDR2 is SVGIG (reference sequence). V was clipped by 8 bases and J by 4 bases, with 11 bases between them. This CDR3 comprises 11 residues. This CDR3 is CAGGLRYGYTF. CDR3 DNA: TGTGCCGGGGGTTTACGCTATGGCTACACCTTC.

The rearrangement joins TRBV19 to TRBJ2-3, with 16 bases identical to TRBD2. Germline CDR1 LNHDA, CDR2 SQIVND (reference sequence). The CDR3 covers 17 residues. With 4 bases clipped from V and 4 bases from J, the junction kept 5 bases outside the gene matches. The CDR3 is CASSTPGLAGGADTQYF. In DNA, the CDR3 is TGTGCCAGTAGTACCCCGGGACTAGCGGGAGGGGCAGATACGCAGTATTTT.

V gene TRBV4-3 combines with J gene TRBJ2-2; D not certain. V shed 0 bases and J shed 4 bases, with 9 bases lying between them. The V gene's germline CDR1 is LGHNA and CDR2 YSLEER. This CDR3 comprises 15 residues. The CDR3 region has the DNA TGCGCCAGCAGCCAAGACGTATTCGGCACCGGGGAGCTGTTTTTT. Translation: CASSQDVFGTGELFF.